This is a list of T cell receptor beta chains from one sample in a study of CXCR3-negative and CXCR3-positive naive CD8 T cells. No DNA is given; TCRdb re-called the 5' RACE reads and lists each CDR3 protein once. Its listing shows some 61,000 distinct CDR3 sequences. The specimen was naive CXCR3- CD8+ T cells from blood. These receptors were collected from a human donor in good health. Some clones in this sample may be carry-over from other donors' samples. The CDR3 runs from the conserved cysteine through the conserved F or W. Clone size is not always given. Where it is, it says once, few, many or a class for expanded clones.

abundance: -
len: 16
v_gene: TRBV10-3
j_gene: TRBJ2-2
CDR3aa: CAISPTSGENTGELFF

abundance: -
len: 15
v_gene: TRBV29-1
j_gene: TRBJ2-3
CDR3aa: CSVDKPFTSTDTQYF

abundance: -
len: 11
v_gene: TRBV7-8
j_gene: TRBJ1-2
CDR3aa: CASSGPSGYTF

abundance: -
len: 16
v_gene: TRBV12-2
j_gene: TRBJ2-3
CDR3aa: CASRPAKGEGTDTQYF

abundance: -
len: 13
v_gene: TRBV29-1
j_gene: TRBJ2-7
CDR3aa: CSVEGTSPYEQYF

abundance: -
len: 17
v_gene: TRBV7-9
j_gene: TRBJ1-1
CDR3aa: CASSSAGGKDMNTEAFF

abundance: -
len: 14
v_gene: TRBV13
j_gene: TRBJ2-7
CDR3aa: CASSFLAHPYEQYF

abundance: -
len: 15
v_gene: TRBV7-2
j_gene: TRBJ1-4
CDR3aa: CASSPVGQTNEKLFF

abundance: -
len: 16
v_gene: TRBV20-1
j_gene: TRBJ1-5
CDR3aa: CSARESRLNSNQPQHF

abundance: -
len: 13
v_gene: TRBV29-1
j_gene: TRBJ2-7
CDR3aa: CSVEDRDQYEQYF

abundance: -
len: 14
v_gene: TRBV29-1
j_gene: TRBJ2-3
CDR3aa: CSVELGLLTDTQYF

abundance: -
len: 14
v_gene: TRBV13
j_gene: TRBJ1-4
CDR3aa: CASSGQDQREKLFF

abundance: -
len: 12
v_gene: TRBV2
j_gene: TRBJ2-1
CDR3aa: CASRPAGGIEFF

abundance: -
len: 16
v_gene: TRBV4-2
j_gene: TRBJ1-3
CDR3aa: CASSQDLPDSGNTIYF

abundance: -
len: 14
v_gene: TRBV4-1
j_gene: TRBJ2-7
CDR3aa: CASSRMTGDDEQYF

abundance: -
len: 11
v_gene: TRBV12-3/TRBV12-4
j_gene: TRBJ2-7
CDR3aa: CASSLGGANTF

abundance: -
len: 13
v_gene: TRBV6-5
j_gene: TRBJ2-1
CDR3aa: CASSYSRFNEQFF

abundance: large
len: 11
v_gene: TRBV29-1
j_gene: TRBJ1-1
CDR3aa: CSVEGGTEAFF

abundance: -
len: 13
v_gene: TRBV29-1
j_gene: TRBJ2-7
CDR3aa: CSVGTPAAYEQYF

abundance: -
len: 16
v_gene: TRBV9
j_gene: TRBJ2-1
CDR3aa: CASSPELAVSYNEQFF

abundance: -
len: 15
v_gene: TRBV28
j_gene: TRBJ2-7
CDR3aa: CASTPQTNIIYEQYF

abundance: -
len: 14
v_gene: TRBV11-1
j_gene: TRBJ2-1
CDR3aa: CASSLLRTGNEQFF

abundance: medium-sized
len: 12
v_gene: TRBV29-1
j_gene: TRBJ1-2
CDR3aa: CSLWDRSGRVSF

abundance: -
len: 12
v_gene: TRBV19
j_gene: TRBJ1-6
CDR3aa: CASSQGHSPLHF

abundance: -
len: 14
v_gene: TRBV29-1
j_gene: TRBJ2-7
CDR3aa: CSVESGRGPYEQYF

abundance: -
len: 15
v_gene: TRBV19
j_gene: TRBJ1-2
CDR3aa: CASRPGQGTNYGYTF

abundance: -
len: 13
v_gene: TRBV12-3/TRBV12-4
j_gene: TRBJ1-1
CDR3aa: CASSFSGNTEAFF

abundance: medium-sized
len: 14
v_gene: TRBV20-1
j_gene: TRBJ2-7
CDR3aa: CSARDEAGGYEQYF

abundance: -
len: 14
v_gene: TRBV7-9
j_gene: TRBJ2-5
CDR3aa: CASSSHPVEETQYF

abundance: -
len: 15
v_gene: TRBV6-2/TRBV6-3
j_gene: TRBJ2-7
CDR3aa: CASSYSWDRANEQYF

abundance: -
len: 18
v_gene: TRBV6-2/TRBV6-3
j_gene: TRBJ2-7
CDR3aa: CASSYSIQWSTSGGEQYF

abundance: -
len: 14
v_gene: TRBV24-1
j_gene: TRBJ2-1
CDR3aa: CATRDRANLDEQFF

abundance: -
len: 14
v_gene: TRBV9
j_gene: TRBJ2-1
CDR3aa: CASSVGLTGNEQFF

abundance: -
len: 13
v_gene: TRBV2
j_gene: TRBJ2-1
CDR3aa: CASMGGGDNEQFF

abundance: -
len: 16
v_gene: TRBV15
j_gene: TRBJ2-2
CDR3aa: CATSGGTGGNTGELFF

abundance: -
len: 16
v_gene: TRBV7-9
j_gene: TRBJ1-3
CDR3aa: CASSYDSLYSGNTIYF

abundance: -
len: 14
v_gene: TRBV27
j_gene: TRBJ2-1
CDR3aa: CASSLTAGYNEQFF

abundance: -
len: 15
v_gene: TRBV14
j_gene: TRBJ2-1
CDR3aa: CASSQDPGNDNEQFF

abundance: -
len: 15
v_gene: TRBV28
j_gene: TRBJ2-1
CDR3aa: CASSSGAGETNEQFF

abundance: -
len: 16
v_gene: TRBV13
j_gene: TRBJ2-2
CDR3aa: CASSFSGGANTGELFF

abundance: -
len: 19
v_gene: TRBV3-1
j_gene: TRBJ2-4
CDR3aa: CAGSQHWTGASPLKNIQYF

abundance: -
len: 19
v_gene: TRBV6-2/TRBV6-3
j_gene: TRBJ2-1
CDR3aa: CASSLLGSIAGGPYNEQFF

abundance: -
len: 16
v_gene: TRBV4-3
j_gene: TRBJ1-4
CDR3aa: CASSLLNRNSPSGLFF

abundance: -
len: 16
v_gene: TRBV25-1
j_gene: TRBJ2-3
CDR3aa: CASSEGLVGKTDTQYF